This is a list of T cell receptor beta chains from one sample in a study of cytomegalovirus exposure and HLA in healthy donors. Libraries were prepared by immunoSEQ multiplex PCR; TCRdb keeps only in-frame clonotypes and omits some of them. The sample lists 110,000 or so clones; roughly 77% were seen once. Sequenced input: PBMCs. The receptors originated from a man between 45 and 60 years old in good health and CMV-seropositive. CDR3s include the opening cysteine and the closing phenylalanine or tryptophan. The D gene is left open where the match is weak. A row's size may be missing; if present it is once, few, many or a size class.

CASTEVAGGDTQYF,TGTGCCAGCACCGAAGTCGCGGGGGGGGATACGCAGTATTTT,TRBD2,TRBJ2-3,few,TRBV2
CSVVEQRGAYEQYF,TGCAGCGTTGTAGAACAGCGGGGGGCCTACGAGCAGTACTTC,TRBD2,TRBJ2-7,once,TRBV29-1
CASSLPGGPSNEQFF,TGTGCCAGCAGTCTCCCGGGAGGGCCCAGCAATGAGCAGTTCTTC,TRBD2,TRBJ2-1,.,TRBV2
CASSLVGASEETQYF,TGCGCCAGCAGCTTGGTGGGGGCCTCCGAAGAGACCCAGTACTTC,.,TRBJ2-5,.,TRBV5-1
CASSPQGTTNQPQHF,TGTGCCAGCAGCCCTCAGGGGACCACCAATCAGCCCCAGCATTTT,.,TRBJ1-5,few,TRBV7-2
CASSDSADRQGRGYTF,TGTGCCAGCAGTGACTCTGCGGACAGACAGGGAAGAGGCTACACCTTC,TRBD1,TRBJ1-2,.,TRBV6-4
CASSLVGEQYF,TGTGCCAGCAGCTTAGTCGGCGAGCAGTACTTC,.,TRBJ2-7,.,TRBV7-9
CAISDWTVGQGLNSPLHF,TGTGCCATCAGTGATTGGACCGTGGGACAGGGACTTAATTCACCCCTCCACTTT,TRBD1,TRBJ1-6,.,TRBV10-3
CASSQDRGSYEQYF,TGCGCCAGCAGCCAAGACAGGGGGAGCTACGAGCAGTACTTC,TRBD1,TRBJ2-7,.,TRBV4-1
CASSRTRVNTGELFF,TGTGCCAGCAGCCGGACACGGGTGAACACCGGGGAGCTGTTTTTT,.,TRBJ2-2,.,TRBV2
CASSKDTLYSNQPQHF,TGTGCCAGCAGCAAGGACACCCTGTATAGCAATCAGCCCCAGCATTTT,.,TRBJ1-5,.,TRBV21-1
CASSPTGPRQNSNQPQHF,TGCGCCAGCAGCCCTACCGGACCTAGACAGAATAGCAATCAGCCCCAGCATTTT,.,TRBJ1-5,few,TRBV4-1
CASSLEERDPNFSLHF,TGTGCCAGCAGCTTAGAAGAGCGGGACCCCAATTTTTCCCTCCACTTT,.,TRBJ1-6,few,TRBV7-9
CASSPIGTGSNTEAFF,TGTGCCAGCAGCCCAATCGGGACAGGGTCGAACACTGAAGCTTTCTTT,TRBD1,TRBJ1-1,.,TRBV4-2
CASSSEAQGVNQPQHF,TGTGCCAGCAGCTCCGAGGCCCAGGGTGTGAATCAGCCCCAGCATTTT,.,TRBJ1-5,.,TRBV11-2
CASSLRTGAANYGYTF,TGCGCCAGCAGCCTAAGGACAGGCGCTGCTAACTATGGCTACACCTTC,TRBD1,TRBJ1-2,.,TRBV5-1